The 26 T cell receptor beta chains below come from one sample, sequenced in a study of regulatory T cells in long-lasting Graves disease. Time point defined: newly diagnosed GD, antithyroid drugs for less than 3 months. Following extraction of RNA from PBMCs, that RNA was used to make the TCR library. With iRepertoire HTBI primers and Arm-PCR of CDR3 regions, TCR beta libraries were built. TCRdb used MiXCR to reprocess the multiplex PCR reads, holding one entry per CDR3 protein. The table lists some 250,000 distinct CDR3 sequences, more than 15% of them singletons. These same records also appear under a second study, on T cells in Graves' hyperthyroidism and ophthalmopathy.

The sample in question was peripheral blood mononuclear cells (PBMCs), obtained at new diagnosis, from a patient treated with antithyroid drugs. These TCRs come from a woman in her twenties or thirties with Graves disease.

This clonotype was observed many times. This chain links TRBV6-1 with TRBJ1-6; D gene uncertain. From germline, CDR1 is MNHNS and CDR2 SASEGT. The germline V and J ends were trimmed by 2 bases and 6 bases, with 11 bases remaining between them. The CDR3 contains 15 residues. CDR3 sequence: CASSEISSANSPLHF. The CDR3 DNA sequence: TGTGCCAGCAGTGAAATATCGTCAGCTAATTCACCCCTCCACTTT.

In this sample, this clonotype turned up many times. The chain carries TRBV6-2 or TRBV6-3 and TRBJ2-7, with unresolved D. With 5 bases removed from V and 5 bases from J, the gap between germline ends came to 10 bases. CDR1 and CDR2 from the germline V gene are MNHEY and SVGEGT. The CDR3 has 12 amino acids. As DNA, the CDR3 is TGTGCCAGCAGTGAAGTAAGGAACGAGCAGTACTTC. Protein product: CASSEVRNEQYF.

About this clonotype itself: The junction does not match germline at one end; this may be a read error. This chain links TRBV5-1 with TRBJ2-4; TRBD2 agrees at 8 bases. This CDR3 comprises 16 residues. Germline V CDR1 and CDR2: SGHRS, YFSETQ. In nucleotides, the CDR3 is TGCGCCAGCAGCCGGGGGGGGGCGAACGGCAAAAGCATTCAGTACTTC. The encoded protein is CASSRGGANGKSIQYF.

This clonotype was recorded once. The chain couples TRBV7-3 to TRBJ2-4, with D possibly TRBD1 on 7 matching bases. The CDR3 consists of 13 residues. V gave up 3 bases and J gave up 7 bases, with 10 bases separating them. Germline CDR1 and CDR2: SGHTA and FQGTGA. In DNA form, the CDR3 reads TGTGCCAGCAGCTTCTCAGGGGGGAACATTCAGTACTTC. This encodes CASSFSGGNIQYF.

This clonotype has a count of ten or more. V and J are TRBV6-1 and TRBJ1-2; no clear D. V lost 6 bases, J lost 4 bases, and 12 bases lay in between. This CDR3 spans 13 amino acids. Per germline, CDR1 MNHNS and CDR2 SASEGT. The CDR3 DNA is TGTGCCAGCAGCCGAGACGGACCCTATGGCTACACCTTC. This encodes CASSRDGPYGYTF.

This clonotype was picked up many times. CDR3 residues: CASSLYGSQGNTEAFF. Here the CDR3 DNA reads TGTGCCAGCAGCTTATACGGGTCACAGGGGAACACTGAAGCTTTCTTT. The chain links TRBV11-2 to TRBJ1-1; TRBD1 might be the D (6 bases). Germline CDR1 reads SGHAT; CDR2 reads FQNNGV. The CDR3 has 16 amino acids. Trimming shortened V by 2 bases and J by 1 base, and 14 bases separated the two germline ends.

This rearrangement joins TRBV19 to TRBJ1-2; D is unresolved. Looked up from germline, CDR1 is LNHDA and CDR2 is SQIVND (reference sequence). CDR3 length: 13 amino acids. V lost 5 bases and J lost 0, with 7 bases in between. CDR3 loop: CASSDHPNYGYTF. In DNA form, the CDR3 reads TGTGCCAGTAGTGATCACCCTAACTATGGCTACACCTTC.

This clonotype occurred many times. The V gene is TRBV12-3 or TRBV12-4, the J gene TRBJ2-7; D might be TRBD2 (5 bases). Trimming removed 5 bases from V and 3 bases from J, with 8 bases in between. This CDR3 is 12 amino acids long. The CDR3 DNA is TGTGCCAGCAGTAGGACTGGCTACGAGCAGTACTTC. This sequence encodes CASSRTGYEQYF.

This clonotype was recorded a few times. A read error may be the cause here, since a much bigger clone is one base away. The conserved closing phenylalanine or tryptophan is absent in this CDR3, likely reflecting a read error. The rearrangement uses TRBV5-1 and TRBJ2-3; D is uncertain. This CDR3 contains 15 residues. Deletions cut 0 bases from V and 1 base from J, with 9 bases between. CDR1 is SGHRS, CDR2 YFSETQ, per germline. The DNA for the CDR3 is TGCGCCAGCAGCTTGGGTTCTTCCGGCACAGATACGCAGTATCTT. It codes for CASSLGSSGTDTQYL.

V gene TRBV9 combines with J gene TRBJ2-1, with D uncertain. This CDR3 comprises 15 residues. The germline V gene encodes CDR1 SGDLS and CDR2 YYNGEE. V shed 4 bases and J shed 4 bases, with 15 bases lying between them. The CDR3 bases are TGTGCCAGCAGCCCTCGAAGTCAGCCATACAATGAGCAGTTCTTC. As protein: CASSPRSQPYNEQFF. Full variable domain (remainder filled in from reference TRBV9 and TRBJ2-1): DSGVTQTPKHLITATGQRVTLRCSPRSGDLSVYWYQQSLDQGLQFLIQYYNGEERAKGNILERFSAQQFPDLHSELNLSSLELGDSALYFCASSPRSQPYNEQFFGPGTRLTVL.

The V call is TRBV7-9, the J call TRBJ1-5; D perhaps matches TRBD1 (6 bases). Germline V lookup: CDR1 SEHNR, CDR2 FQNEAQ (reference sequence). Trimming pared 5 bases from V and 2 bases from J, leaving 13 bases between. The CDR3 sequence is 15 residues long. In DNA, the CDR3 is TGTGCCAGCAGCCCCCTCGGGGGCGGCAATCAGCCCCAGCATTTT. This encodes CASSPLGGGNQPQHF.

This clonotype has at least ten counts. The chain combines TRBV3-1 with TRBJ2-7, with a weak D call TRBD1 (6 bases). Germline-derived CDR1 and CDR2 are LGHDT and YNNKEL (reference sequence). V lost 3 bases, J lost 6 bases, and 6 bases lay in between. This CDR3 region has 11 residues. CDR3 coding DNA: TGTGCCAGCAGCCACAGGGGCGAGCAGTACTTC. It is translated as CASSHRGEQYF.

The genes are TRBV20-1 and TRBJ1-5, with 9 nucleotides matching TRBD1. J gave up 6 bases and V 4 bases, and 7 bases lay outside the gene matches. There are 14 residues in the CDR3. Germline-derived CDR1 and CDR2 are DFQATT and SNEGSKA (reference sequence). CDR3: CSAIGQGSGQPQHF. In DNA, the CDR3 is TGCAGTGCTATTGGACAGGGGTCGGGTCAGCCCCAGCATTTT.

This clonotype was observed at least ten times. This chain uses TRBV5-1 with TRBJ2-7; D tentatively fits TRBD1 or TRBD2 (5 bases each). Germline CDR1 is SGHRS and CDR2 is YFSETQ. The V gene lost 4 bases and the J gene lost 5 bases, with 16 bases spanning the gap. This CDR3 contains 14 residues. CDR3 region: CASSRGPAADEQYF. In DNA form, the CDR3 reads TGCGCCAGCAGCCGGGGCCCCGCGGCCGACGAGCAGTACTTC.

This clonotype was observed at least ten times. V is TRBV2 and J is TRBJ1-2; 9 nucleotides match TRBD1. Germline trimming cut 4 bases from V and 8 bases from J; bases unmatched to any gene: 5. CDR3 size: 13 residues. Germline CDR1 and CDR2: SNHLY and FYNNEI. The CDR3 reads CASSGETGGGYTF. CDR3 DNA: TGTGCCAGCAGTGGAGAGACAGGGGGAGGCTACACCTTC.

Notes on this clonotype: A much larger clonotype is one base distant, so this may be a read error. The gene calls are TRBV6-1 and TRBJ2-5; D is uncertain. Germline CDR1 and CDR2: MNHNS and SASEGT. The CDR3 has 11 amino acids. V was clipped by 5 bases and J by 3 bases, with 4 bases between them. The CDR3 bases are TGTGCCAGCAGTAAGAAAGAGACCCAGTACTTC. Residues: CASSKKETQYF.

This clonotype was observed a handful of times. The J gene is TRBJ1-6, the V gene TRBV4-1; possibly TRBD1 for D (5 bases). Germline V gene data show CDR1 as MGHRA and CDR2 as YSYEKL. Trimming removed 3 bases from V and 0 bases from J, with 12 bases in between. The CDR3 extends over 17 amino acids. This CDR3 is CASSQGVQSSYNSPLHF. In DNA form, the CDR3 reads TGCGCCAGCAGCCAGGGGGTACAGAGCTCCTATAATTCACCCCTCCACTTT.

The V gene is TRBV6-1, the J gene TRBJ1-1; D is possibly TRBD1 (5 bases). Looked up from germline, CDR1 is MNHNS and CDR2 is SASEGT. Trimming cost V 5 bases and J 6 bases, with 16 bases left between them. This CDR3 has 14 amino acids. CDR3 amino acids: CASSRTGGVPEAFF. Written as DNA, the CDR3 is TGTGCCAGCAGTCGTACCGGGGGGGTCCCTGAAGCTTTCTTT.

This chain connects TRBV12-3 or TRBV12-4 to TRBJ1-5; 9 nucleotides align to TRBD1. CDR3 length equals 16 residues. V shed 1 base and J 3 bases; nucleotides not matched to a gene: 4. The CDR3 here is CASSLGQGVLNQPQHF. CDR3 bases: TGTGCCAGCAGTTTAGGACAGGGGGTTCTCAATCAGCCCCAGCATTTT.

This clonotype was detected ten times or more. The V call is TRBV9, the J call TRBJ2-3; D not certain. The CDR3 is made up of 12 amino acids. CDR1 is SGDLS, CDR2 YYNGEE, per germline. Deletions cut 0 bases from V and 4 bases from J, with 3 bases between. Written as DNA, the CDR3 is TGTGCCAGCAGCGTAGTCGCAGATACGCAGTATTTT. Translation: CASSVVADTQYF. The full variable domain, its missing parts supplied by reference TRBV9 and TRBJ2-3, is DSGVTQTPKHLITATGQRVTLRCSPRSGDLSVYWYQQSLDQGLQFLIQYYNGEERAKGNILERFSAQQFPDLHSELNLSSLELGDSALYFCASSVVADTQYFGPGTRLTVL.

This clonotype has at least ten counts. The rearrangement uses TRBV7-2 and TRBJ2-3; D is unclear. This CDR3 has 15 residues. From germline, CDR1 is SGHTA and CDR2 FQGNSA. V lost 3 bases, J lost 2 bases, and 12 bases lay in between. In DNA form, the CDR3 reads TGTGCCAGCAGCTTTACGACACCTAACACAGATACGCAGTATTTT. Encoded protein: CASSFTTPNTDTQYF.

This clonotype was seen a few times. The rearrangement uses TRBV7-2 and TRBJ1-4, with TRBD1 matching 11 bases. The CDR3 covers 15 residues. The germline V gene has CDR1 SGHTA and CDR2 FQGNSA. J lost 12 bases, V lost 1 base, and 7 bases had no gene match. The CDR3 sequence is CASSLEAGTGGELFF. Here the CDR3 DNA reads TGTGCCAGCAGCTTAGAGGCTGGGACAGGGGGGGAACTGTTTTTT.

This clonotype was observed at least ten times. The chain couples TRBV10-3 to TRBJ1-1; 8 nucleotides agree with TRBD1. The CDR3 is 12 residues long. From germline, CDR1 is ENHRY and CDR2 SYGVKD. Unmatched junction bases numbered 5, after V lost 6 bases and J lost 8 bases. The CDR3 protein is CAISRDRGEAFF. The CDR3 region has the DNA TGTGCCATCAGCCGAGACAGGGGCGAAGCTTTCTTT.

The J gene is TRBJ2-7, the V gene TRBV11-2; 11 bases align to TRBD2. CDR1 is SGHAT, CDR2 FQNNGV, per germline. Unmatched junction bases numbered 9, after V lost 5 bases and J lost 6 bases. The CDR3 has 15 amino acids. The CDR3 spells CASSAILAGASEQYF. The DNA of the CDR3 is TGTGCCAGCAGCGCTATACTAGCGGGAGCTTCCGAGCAGTACTTC. Based on the CDR3 plus reference TRBV11-2 and TRBJ2-7, the full variable domain is EAGVAQSPRYKIIEKRQSVAFWCNPISGHATLYWYQQILGQGPKLLIQFQNNGVVDDSQLPKDRFSAERLKGVDSTLKIQPAKLEDSAVYLCASSAILAGASEQYFGPGTRLTVT.

The gene calls are TRBV6-1 and TRBJ2-7, with no clear D. Trimming shortened V by 7 bases and J by 5 bases, and 18 bases separated the two germline ends. This CDR3 has 14 residues. Germline V gives CDR1 MNHNS, CDR2 SASEGT. The CDR3 sequence: CASTDQIPPHEQYF. CDR3 nucleotides: TGTGCCAGCACCGACCAGATACCGCCCCACGAGCAGTACTTC.

At least ten counts were recorded for this clonotype. The rearrangement joins TRBV7-9 to TRBJ1-1; D gene ambiguous. Trimming shortened V by 8 bases and J by 3 bases, and 10 bases separated the two germline ends. CDR3 length: 12 amino acids. The germline V gene has CDR1 SEHNR and CDR2 FQNEAQ (reference sequence). CDR3 coding DNA: TGTGCCAGCTTGACCACGGACACTGAAGCTTTCTTT. Protein product: CASLTTDTEAFF.